Below, 15 T cell receptor beta chains from the same sample are listed, as sequenced in a study of T-cell reconstitution after alpha-beta-depleted transplantation in children. Preparation of the TCRbeta library was carried out with unique molecular identifiers. TCRdb called the PCR reads again in MiXCR, with one record for every CDR3 protein. The repertoire holds 27,000 or so distinct CDR3 sequences, over 15% seen once, with around 33% in the top ten. Material: PBMCs, mostly from graft donor cells, obtained 60 days after TCRalphabeta/CD19-depleted stem cell transplant. The receptors were sampled from a male patient aged 2 to 10 who had a stem cell transplant for acute lymphoblastic leukemia, so the T cells may come from the graft donor.

The chain is built from TRBV13 and TRBJ2-1; D perhaps matches TRBD1 (6 bases). The CDR3 runs 16 residues. Germline V gene lookup returns CDR1 PRHDT and CDR2 FYEKMQ (reference sequence). The germline V and J ends were trimmed by 0 bases and 5 bases, with 14 bases remaining between them. CDR3 sequence: CASSLGVGAHHNEQFF. The CDR3 DNA reads as TGTGCCAGCAGCTTAGGAGTGGGGGCACACCACAATGAGCAGTTCTTC.

The chain joins TRBV20-1 to TRBJ2-1; 8 bases align to TRBD2. Germline CDR1 reads DFQATT; CDR2 reads SNEGSKA (reference sequence). This CDR3 region has 15 residues. The V gene end was trimmed by 4 bases and the J gene end by 0 bases; junction bases not matched to a gene: 5. The CDR3 coding sequence is TGCAGTGCTACGCCGGGGGGGAGCTCCTACAATGAGCAGTTCTTC. Translation gives CSATPGGSSYNEQFF.

At least ten counts were recorded for this clonotype. This chain joins TRBV4-3 and TRBJ2-1, with 8 bases that match TRBD2. Germline V gene lookup returns CDR1 LGHNA and CDR2 YSLEER. V lost 7 bases to trimming and J lost 6 bases; unmatched junction nucleotides: 17. CDR3 length: 17 amino acids. CDR3 region: CASITVLLADYRNEQFF. Written as DNA, the CDR3 is TGCGCCAGCATCACCGTACTACTAGCGGACTACCGCAATGAGCAGTTCTTC.

This clonotype was counted ten times or more. The rearrangement links TRBV6-5 to TRBJ1-1, with a weak D call TRBD1 (5 bases). The CDR3 is 13 residues long. V lost 8 bases, J lost 1 base, and 11 bases lay in between. In germline, CDR1 is MNHEY, CDR2 SVGAGI. The CDR3 DNA is TGTGCCAGCCGACGGGACTGGAACACTGAAGCTTTCTTT. As protein: CASRRDWNTEAFF.

This clonotype was picked up many times. The chain carries TRBV5-1 and TRBJ2-7, with D unresolved. CDR3 length equals 14 residues. The germline V gene has CDR1 SGHRS and CDR2 YFSETQ. Between the trimmed V and J ends, which lost 0 bases and 2 bases, there was a span of 9 bases. CDR3 sequence (DNA): TGCGCCAGCAGCTTGGTGGTAGGAACCTACGAGCAGTACTTC. This translates into CASSLVVGTYEQYF.

This clonotype occurred a few times. V usage is TRBV27 and J usage is TRBJ1-4, with D unresolved. Trimming pared 2 bases from V and 3 bases from J, leaving 10 bases between. The germline V gene encodes CDR1 MNHEY and CDR2 SMNVEV (reference sequence). This CDR3 has 15 residues. DNA for the CDR3: TGTGCCAGCAGTTTAACCCGGCTGGCTAATGAAAAACTGTTTTTT. Encoded protein: CASSLTRLANEKLFF.

This clonotype turned up a few times. This chain joins TRBV7-9 and TRBJ1-6; D not resolved. Germline V gene data show CDR1 as SEHNR and CDR2 as FQNEAQ (reference sequence). This CDR3 spans 15 amino acids. V shed 2 bases and J shed 0 bases, with 5 bases lying between them. CDR3 amino acids: CASSLSGSYNSPLHF. As DNA, the CDR3 is TGTGCCAGCAGCTTAAGCGGCTCCTATAATTCACCCCTCCACTTT.

The chain couples TRBV5-1 to TRBJ2-6, with D perhaps assigned TRBD1 or TRBD2 (5 bases each). The germline CDR1 and CDR2 sequences are SGHRS and YFSETQ. The V end lost 4 bases, the J end lost 3 bases, and 8 bases lay between the germline ends. The CDR3 runs 14 residues. CDR3 DNA: TGCGCCAGCAGCGGGGGTAGTGGGGCCAACGTCCTGACTTTC. Translated: CASSGGSGANVLTF. Filled out from reference TRBV5-1 and TRBJ2-6, the complete variable domain reads KAGVTQTPRYLIKTRGQQVTLSCSPISGHRSVSWYQQTPGQGLQFLFEYFSETQRNKGNFPGRFSGRQFSNSRSEMNVSTLELGDSALYLCASSGGSGANVLTFGAGSRLTVL.

The chain is built from TRBV10-3 and TRBJ2-1; 10 nucleotides align to TRBD2. Germline V lookup: CDR1 ENHRY, CDR2 SYGVKD. CDR3 length: 15 residues. V was pared by 4 bases and J by 1 base, with 1 base of the junction left unmatched. The CDR3 protein is CAISGTSGSYNEQFF. The CDR3 DNA is TGTGCCATCAGTGGGACTAGCGGTTCCTACAATGAGCAGTTCTTC.

The table lists this clonotype with a few counts. The chain links TRBV5-1 to TRBJ2-7; D may be TRBD1 (6 bases). Germline lookup yields CDR1 SGHRS and CDR2 YFSETQ. V dropped 0 bases and J dropped 9 bases, with 10 bases sitting between them. This CDR3 has 12 residues. CDR3 sequence (DNA): TGCGCCAGCAGCTTGGACAGGGAGCGGCAGTACTTC. Amino acid sequence: CASSLDRERQYF.

On this clonotype: An end of the junction does not agree with germline; a read error may underlie this. V is TRBV20-1 and J is TRBJ2-1; D possibly corresponds to TRBD2 (5 bases). Germline-derived CDR1 and CDR2 are DFQATT and SNEGSKA (reference sequence). CDR3 size: 13 residues. As DNA, the CDR3 is TGCAGTGCTAGGTCCCTGGGAGTCAATGAGCAGTCCTTC. It translates to CSARSLGVNEQSF.

This clonotype was detected ten times or more. The chain couples TRBV9 to TRBJ1-5; 8 positions agree with TRBD1. With 4 bases clipped from V and 7 bases from J, the junction kept 7 bases outside the gene matches. Germline CDR1 SGDLS, CDR2 YYNGEE. The CDR3 is 14 residues long. The CDR3 sequence: CASSTQGAGQPQHF. Here the CDR3 DNA reads TGTGCCAGCAGCACCCAGGGGGCCGGGCAGCCCCAGCATTTT. The full variable domain, rest sourced from reference TRBV9 and TRBJ1-5, is DSGVTQTPKHLITATGQRVTLRCSPRSGDLSVYWYQQSLDQGLQFLIQYYNGEERAKGNILERFSAQQFPDLHSELNLSSLELGDSALYFCASSTQGAGQPQHFGDGTRLSIL.

CDR3 sequence reads: CATSRDPGRVEQFF. The CDR3 bases are TGTGCCACTAGCCGGGATCCCGGTCGGGTGGAGCAGTTCTTC. V gene TRBV6-1 combines with J gene TRBJ2-1; tentatively, D is TRBD2 (5 bases). CDR3 length: 14 amino acids. The V gene lost 10 bases and the J gene lost 10 bases, with 23 bases spanning the gap. Germline loops: CDR1 MNHNS, CDR2 SASEGT.

In its sample, this clonotype was seen many times. This chain connects TRBV10-1 to TRBJ2-5, with a possible D match to TRBD2 (6 bases). Germline loops: CDR1 WNHNN, CDR2 SYGVQD (reference sequence). The CDR3 runs to 14 residues. The V end lost 2 bases, the J end lost 3 bases, and 10 bases lay between the germline ends. CDR3 region: CASSENRGKETQYF. The CDR3 DNA is TGCGCCAGCAGTGAGAACCGGGGGAAAGAGACCCAGTACTTC.

This chain joins TRBV6-5 and TRBJ2-1; no definite D call. V shed 0 bases and J shed 9 bases, with 15 bases lying between them. CDR3 length equals 15 residues. Germline V gives CDR1 MNHEY, CDR2 SVGAGI. CDR3 DNA: TGTGCCAGCAGTTACTCTGGCGATCCGGGTGGTGAGCAGTTCTTC. Its translation: CASSYSGDPGGEQFF.